The 13 T cell receptor beta chains below were found in one sample sequenced in a study of cytomegalovirus exposure and HLA in healthy donors. Only in-frame clones appear in the TCRdb table, and some are missing; sequencing was by immunoSEQ multiplex PCR. The sample records 75,000 to 90,000 clones, 85% to 95% being singletons. The sequenced sample was PBMCs. Source of these receptors: a woman under 30 in good health and CMV-seronegative.

V usage is TRBV6-1 and J usage is TRBJ2-3; tentatively, D is TRBD1 (5 bases). Germline loops: CDR1 MNHNS, CDR2 SASEGT. V was trimmed by 10 bases and J by 4 bases, leaving 18 bases between them. The CDR3 totals 14 residues. The CDR3 loop is CATRNRRLADTQYF. The CDR3 DNA sequence: TGTGCCACTAGAAACAGGCGGTTGGCAGATACGCAGTATTTT.

The chain employs TRBV10-2 and TRBJ2-3, with 10 bases that match TRBD2. CDR1 is WSHSY and CDR2 is SAAADI in the germline V gene. This CDR3 has 15 residues. V lost 6 bases and J lost 5; bases outside the gene matches: 8. The DNA for the CDR3 is TGCGCCAGCAGAAATCAGCGGGGGGGCGTAGATACGCAGTATTTT. It encodes CASRNQRGGVDTQYF.

The rearrangement joins TRBV9 to TRBJ2-3; 8 positions match TRBD2. The CDR3 consists of 17 residues. The V segment lost 4 bases and the J segment 2 bases; nucleotides outside the gene matches: 12. The germline V gene encodes CDR1 SGDLS and CDR2 YYNGEE. The CDR3 nucleotides read TGTGCCAGCAGCCCTCTCCCGGGAGCGGGGGCCACAGATACGCAGTATTTT. It specifies CASSPLPGAGATDTQYF.

This clone has a single count. This sample also contains other DNA sequences that code for the same CDR3. CDR3 in DNA: TGCGCCAGCAGCCGGGTCAAGGGTAGGGGCTGGGAGACCCAGTACTTC. Translated, it gives CASSRVKGRGWETQYF. This sequence joins TRBV4-1 and TRBJ2-5, with a possible D match to TRBD1 (5 bases). The CDR3 sequence is 16 residues long. Looked up from germline, CDR1 is MGHRA and CDR2 is YSYEKL. Deletions cut 4 bases from V and 5 bases from J, with 20 bases between.

This clone appeared a single time. The CDR3 DNA reads TGTGCCAGCAGCTTGGGGAGGTACGCCGAGCAGTACTTC. Its protein is CASSLGRYAEQYF. The V and J genes are TRBV5-6 and TRBJ2-7, with TRBD2 as a possible D gene (5 bases). The CDR3 is made up of 13 amino acids. V shed 0 bases and J shed 6 bases, with 10 bases lying between them. Per the germline V gene, CDR1 is SGHDT and CDR2 is YYEEEE.

This chain links TRBV27 with TRBJ1-5; D is unresolved. Between the trimmed V and J ends, which lost 8 bases and 2 bases, there was a span of 13 bases. Germline V gives CDR1 MNHEY, CDR2 SMNVEV (reference sequence). The CDR3 contains 14 residues. The CDR3: CASSTRIGNQPQHF. DNA of the CDR3: TGTGCCAGCTCGACGAGGATAGGCAATCAGCCCCAGCATTTT.

The CDR3 nucleotides read TGTGCCAGCAGCCAAATACAGGAGACCCAGTACTTC. Protein sequence: CASSQIQETQYF. This chain connects TRBV7-9 to TRBJ2-5; no firm D call. The V end was cut by 5 bases, the J end by 5 bases, with 9 bases between. This CDR3 has 12 residues. Per the germline V gene, CDR1 is SEHNR and CDR2 is FQNEAQ (reference sequence).

This clone was seen only once. The chain links TRBV4-1 to TRBJ1-5; D may be TRBD1 (5 bases). Germline V gene data show CDR1 as MGHRA and CDR2 as YSYEKL. Between the trimmed V and J ends, which lost 0 bases and 5 bases, there was a span of 17 bases. The CDR3 sequence is 17 residues long. Here the CDR3 reads CASSQDRWQGGDQPQHF. The CDR3 bases are TGCGCCAGCAGCCAAGATCGATGGCAGGGTGGTGATCAGCCCCAGCATTTT.

This chain links TRBV5-1 with TRBJ2-3, with a possible D match to TRBD1 (5 bases). Trimming pared 0 bases from V and 2 bases from J, leaving 13 bases between. This CDR3 is 16 amino acids long. Germline values: CDR1 SGHRS, CDR2 YFSETQ. CDR3 DNA: TGCGCCAGCAGCTTGGGGGGCCCCCCCGTCACAGATACGCAGTATTTT. Translation gives CASSLGGPPVTDTQYF.

The rearrangement uses TRBV28 and TRBJ1-3; D perhaps matches TRBD1 (5 bases). Germline V gene lookup returns CDR1 MDHEN and CDR2 SYDVKM. This CDR3 is 16 amino acids long. Trimming removed 2 bases at V and 4 bases at J, with 15 bases between. Here the CDR3 reads CASSLNSGLPGNTIYF. In DNA, the CDR3 is TGTGCCAGCAGTTTAAATTCAGGGCTTCCCGGAAACACCATATATTTT.

This clone was seen a handful of times. The rearrangement links TRBV19 to TRBJ2-1; D gene ambiguous. V was cut by 4 bases and J by 8 bases, with 15 bases left in between. The CDR3 is 14 amino acids. The germline V gene has CDR1 LNHDA and CDR2 SQIVND (reference sequence). The CDR3 DNA reads as TGTGCCAGTAGTACCCCCCGACCAAGCGATGAGCAGTTCTTC. It encodes CASSTPRPSDEQFF. The full variable domain, completed using reference TRBV19 and TRBJ2-1, is DGGITQSPKYLFRKEGQNVTLSCEQNLNHDAMYWYRQDPGQGLRLIYYSQIVNDFQKGDIAEGYSVSREKKESFPLTVTSAQKNPTAFYLCASSTPRPSDEQFFGPGTRLTVL.

The chain combines TRBV28 with TRBJ2-1, with 13 nucleotides matching TRBD2. The CDR3 contains 18 residues. V was clipped by 6 bases and J by 1 base; unmatched bases: 9. Germline CDR1 is MDHEN and CDR2 is SYDVKM. CDR3 amino acids: CASSPTSGRARSYNEQFF. DNA for the CDR3: TGTGCCAGCAGCCCTACTAGCGGGAGGGCCAGGTCCTACAATGAGCAGTTCTTC.

Only one count was recorded for this clone. The chain couples TRBV18 to TRBJ1-1; no clear D. V gave up 4 bases and J gave up 1 base, with 7 bases separating them. Germline values: CDR1 KGHSH, CDR2 LQKENI. The CDR3 is 13 residues long. This CDR3 reads CASSRTENTEAFF. DNA for the CDR3: TGTGCCAGCTCACGCACAGAGAACACTGAAGCTTTCTTT.